The source of this T cell receptor (beta chain) is a study of blood T cell repertoires in COVID-19. On the study more broadly: Material from acute and convalescent COVID-19 was sourced from the United States, Italy and Spain. The cDNA or gDNA used as material had been derived from T cells, B-cell-depleted T cells, or PBMCs.

V trimming: 3 bases; J trimming: 1 base; junction bases outside the gene matches: 15. The CDR3 is made up of 18 amino acids. Germline assignment: CDR1 LNHNV and CDR2 YYDKDF (reference sequence). In the authors' workflow: Reference gene primers were amplified, and this amplification served to estimate nucleated cell counts. Method: immunoSEQ multiplex PCR; TCRdb's copy keeps in-frame clones and lacks some. D and trimming were read from the DNA, whereas the V and J calls and clone size are those reported in that table. The repertoire holds over 350,000 clones, with more than 85% as singletons. The source of this sequence is a woman aged 25-40 years with acute or convalescent COVID-19. V and J are TRBV15 and TRBJ2-7; TRBD1 aligns across 7 bases. Sequencing input: peripheral blood. CDR3 loop: CATSSGRLTGSESYEQYF. The CDR3 coding sequence is TGTGCCACCAGCAGTGGACGATTGACAGGGTCCGAGTCCTACGAGCAGTACTTC.